This T cell receptor beta chain was captured in a study of T cell responses to AZD1222 COVID-19 vaccine. Overall study results and limits: Repertoires were collected only later (after the peak T cell response had occurred). Donors were chiefly white British, with a greater number of females, and clonal diversity was perhaps underestimated. In the spike-specific TCR repertoire, nearly half reportedly target unmutated variant regions. CD4 TCRs linked to vaccination spanned spike, dominating at 160-218 and 743-854.

Germline CDR1 reads MGHRA; CDR2 reads YSYEKL. CDR3 length equals 15 residues. With 1 base removed from V and 3 bases from J, the gap between germline ends came to 12 bases. The data were produced by immunoSEQ multiplex PCR, yet TCRdb's version contains in-frame clones alone and is incomplete. Among roughly 120,000 clones, roughly 90% were seen once, and the ten largest hold around 3.5%. Turning to this clone: What it binds is not known.

Sequences were derived from peripheral blood, sampled on day 0 of AZD1222 vaccination. This chain links TRBV4-1 with TRBJ1-2; maybe TRBD1 (5 bases). The receptor was derived from an adult in good health. The DNA for the CDR3 is TGCGCCAGCAGCCAAGTCTTGGGGGATGACTATGGCTACACCTTC. Protein: CASSQVLGDDYGYTF.